The 7 T cell receptor beta chains below come from one sample, sequenced in a study of T cells in Graves' hyperthyroidism and ophthalmopathy. Amplification yielded TCR beta CDR3 regions, with RNA transcripts as the source. Researchers ran a first-round RT-PCR on the TCR CDR3 using the HTBI primer set. MiXCR, applied by TCRdb to the multiplex PCR reads, yields one record per CDR3 protein. The sample yields more than 450,000 distinct CDR3 sequences, about 14% seen once. The material sequenced was blood. These TCRs come from a woman aged 40-49 years with Graves' hyperthyroidism.

V usage is TRBV4-2 and J usage is TRBJ2-5; D possibly uses TRBD1 or TRBD2 (7 bases each). Trimming pared 1 base from V and 3 bases from J, leaving 12 bases between. This CDR3 has 15 amino acids. Per germline, CDR1 LGHNA and CDR2 YNFKEQ. CDR3 nucleotide sequence: TGTGCCAGCAGCCAAGCCAGGGGGGGGGAAGAGACCCAGTACTTC. Translating it yields CASSQARGGEETQYF.

This clonotype was picked up many times. This chain links TRBV13 with TRBJ2-7; perhaps TRBD1 as D (6 bases). Trimming stripped 4 bases from V and 0 bases from J, with 16 bases between. This CDR3 is built from 16 residues. CDR1 and CDR2 from the germline V gene are PRHDT and FYEKMQ (reference sequence). CDR3 loop: CASSSGGQTSSYEQYF. Here the CDR3 DNA reads TGTGCCAGCAGCTCGGGCGGACAGACGAGCTCCTACGAGCAGTACTTC.

The V and J genes are TRBV7-2 and TRBJ2-1, with a tentative D call TRBD2 (5 bases). Trimming removed 11 bases from V and 6 bases from J, with 17 bases in between. Germline CDR1 and CDR2: SGHTA and FQGNSA. CDR3 size: 13 residues. The CDR3 coding sequence is TGTGCCGGCACTCGGACTGAAATCAATGAGCAGTTCTTC. Amino acids: CAGTRTEINEQFF.

This clonotype was recorded many times. The chain couples TRBV5-1 to TRBJ2-3, with D possibly TRBD1 on 6 matching bases. Trimming shortened V by 1 base and J by 2 bases, and 11 bases separated the two germline ends. The CDR3 has 15 residues. Germline loops: CDR1 SGHRS, CDR2 YFSETQ. CDR3 region: CASSLTGRDTDTQYF. DNA of the CDR3: TGCGCCAGCAGCTTGACAGGGCGAGACACAGATACGCAGTATTTT.

This clonotype was counted many times. The chain has TRBV5-6 and TRBJ2-2, with D hard to call. Germline V gives CDR1 SGHDT, CDR2 YYEEEE. Trimming took 4 bases from V and 0 from J, leaving 7 bases between them. The CDR3 runs to 14 residues. CDR3: CASSHVSNTGELFF. In DNA form, the CDR3 reads TGTGCCAGCAGCCACGTTTCGAACACCGGGGAGCTGTTTTTT.

This clonotype was found many times. The chain uses TRBV3-1 and TRBJ1-6, with 8 positions matching TRBD1. V lost 1 base, J lost 10 bases, and 3 bases stayed unmatched. The CDR3 covers 14 residues. Germline lookup yields CDR1 LGHDT and CDR2 YNNKEL (reference sequence). In DNA form, the CDR3 reads TGTGCCAGCAGCCAAGTGGACAGGGAGTCACCCCTCCACTTT. It specifies CASSQVDRESPLHF. Supplemented by reference TRBV3-1 and TRBJ1-6, the full variable domain reads DTAVSQTPKYLVTQMGNDKSIKCEQNLGHDTMYWYKQDSKKFLKIMFSYNNKELIINETVPNRFSPKSPDKAHLNLHINSLELGDSAVYFCASSQVDRESPLHFGNGTRLTVT.

This clonotype occurred many times. The genes are TRBV6-1 and TRBJ2-1; a possible D gene is TRBD1 (7 bases). CDR3 length equals 15 residues. Germline loops: CDR1 MNHNS, CDR2 SASEGT. Trimming took off 3 bases at V and 2 bases at J, with 11 bases between the two ends. The CDR3 DNA is TGTGCCAGCAGTGACACAGGGGAGGCCTACAATGAGCAGTTCTTC. Its translation: CASSDTGEAYNEQFF.